Below, 13 T cell receptor beta chains from the same sample are listed, as sequenced in a study of post-analysis software for immune sequencing data (dated by TCRdb to between 2014 and 2017). What the research found in general, with its limitations: Significantly higher frequencies in patients than in controls were found for roughly 5 TRBV segments, including TRBV5-6, TRBV5-1 and TRBV20-1.

Library generation was performed with PCR. Instrument on record: Illumina HiSeq 2500. Unique molecular identifiers were incorporated into TCR beta cDNA libraries to reduce PCR and sequencing biases. TCRdb redid the processing of the public reads, applying fastp at Q25 and MiXCR, and retained in-frame beta chains. Each entry is one CDR3 protein sequence, shown with its most common DNA and genes. The sample table records about 560,000 distinct CDR3 sequences; around 40% of these occur just once. The ten largest account for 1.5% to 2% of the sample. Their antigens are not known. What was sequenced was blood. The origin of the receptors is a girl between 5 and 17 years old with multiple sclerosis.

The chain has TRBV7-3 and TRBJ2-1; 10 bases agree with TRBD2. The J call may be wrong; the DNA end is better matched by TRBJ2-7. The CDR3 is made up of 13 amino acids. CDR1 is SGHTA, CDR2 FQGTGA, per germline. The CDR3 bases are TGTGCCAGCAGCTGGATAGCGGGGGGAGAGCAGTACTTC. It yields the protein CASSWIAGGEQYF.

This chain uses TRBV4-1 with TRBJ1-5; 8 bases match TRBD1. Germline trimming cut 2 bases from V and 4 bases from J; bases unmatched to any gene: 7. Germline loops: CDR1 MGHRA, CDR2 YSYEKL. CDR3 length: 16 residues. This CDR3 reads CASSQLLQGGNQPQHF. CDR3 nucleotides: TGCGCCAGCAGCCAACTTCTACAGGGGGGTAATCAGCCCCAGCATTTT.

This chain uses TRBV24-1 with TRBJ1-2; 7 nucleotides line up with TRBD1. Germline-derived CDR1 and CDR2 are KGHDR and SFDVKD. V lost 7 bases and J lost 5; bases outside the gene matches: 6. CDR3 length: 13 residues. In nucleotides, the CDR3 is TGTGCCACCAGGGACAGGACGGCGTATGGCTACACCTTC. Translation: CATRDRTAYGYTF.

The chain links TRBV13 to TRBJ2-4; 10 positions agree with TRBD1. The J call may be in error: the DNA end matches TRBJ2-7 better. Germline V gene data show CDR1 as PRHDT and CDR2 as FYEKMQ (reference sequence). The CDR3 loop spans 15 amino acids. The CDR3 is CASSHSWDRGDEQYF. The CDR3 nucleotides are TGTGCCAGCAGCCATTCATGGGACAGGGGAGACGAGCAGTACTTC.

This clonotype was observed a handful of times. This rearrangement joins TRBV5-1 to TRBJ2-1; 10 nucleotides line up with TRBD1. The CDR3 is 16 residues long. Trimming took 0 bases from V and 4 from J; bases not matched to a gene: 4. Germline CDR1 SGHRS, CDR2 YFSETQ. The CDR3: CASSLGQGARYNEQFF. The DNA of the CDR3 is TGCGCCAGCAGCTTGGGACAGGGGGCACGTTACAATGAGCAGTTCTTC.

This clonotype was found a few times. The chain uses TRBV7-9 and TRBJ1-5; TRBD1 agrees at 8 bases. V trimming: 5 bases; J trimming: 2 bases; junction bases outside the gene matches: 8. CDR1 and CDR2 from the germline V gene are SEHNR and FQNEAQ (reference sequence). CDR3 size: 16 residues. This chain's CDR3 is CASSPLTGERNQPQHF. The CDR3 DNA follows: TGTGCCAGCAGCCCCCTGACAGGGGAACGCAATCAGCCCCAGCATTTT.

The V gene is TRBV24-1, the J gene TRBJ2-5; 16 bases map to TRBD2. V gave up 5 bases and J gave up 4 bases; unmatched junction bases: 12. The CDR3 spans 19 residues. The germline V gene has CDR1 KGHDR and CDR2 SFDVKD. For the CDR3, the DNA is TGTGCCACCAGTGCATCCGGGACTAGCGGGAGGGGCCGAGGAGAGACCCAGTACTTC. It specifies CATSASGTSGRGRGETQYF.

The chain joins TRBV5-1 to TRBJ1-2; 7 bases line up with TRBD1. The CDR3 is made up of 16 amino acids. V gave up 0 bases and J gave up 0 bases; unmatched junction bases: 5. Germline lookup yields CDR1 SGHRS and CDR2 YFSETQ. The CDR3 nucleotides are TGCGCCAGCAGCTTGGGCACAGGGACAGCTAACTATGGCTACACCTTC. Encoded protein: CASSLGTGTANYGYTF.

V usage is TRBV3-1 and J usage is TRBJ2-1, with 12 bases that match TRBD2. With 4 bases clipped from V and 6 bases from J, the junction kept 4 bases outside the gene matches. The V gene's germline CDR1 is LGHDT and CDR2 YNNKEL (reference sequence). The CDR3 totals 15 residues. The CDR3 DNA is TGTGCCAGCAGCCCCTGGACTAGCGGGGTCAATGAGCAGTTCTTC. Protein: CASSPWTSGVNEQFF.

This chain joins TRBV20-1 and TRBJ2-1; 7 positions agree with TRBD2. Trimming at V came to 5 bases and at J to 6 bases, leaving 7 bases not matched to a gene. Germline V gene data show CDR1 as DFQATT and CDR2 as SNEGSKA (reference sequence). This CDR3 is 13 amino acids long. This CDR3 is CSAPAGARNEQFF. Written as DNA, the CDR3 is TGCAGTGCTCCCGCGGGAGCCCGCAATGAGCAGTTCTTC.

This clonotype was found a few times. This chain links TRBV10-3 with TRBJ2-3; 9 bases are shared with TRBD2. The V gene end was trimmed by 11 bases and the J gene end by 3 bases; junction bases not matched to a gene: 6. This CDR3 contains 13 residues. Germline V CDR1 and CDR2: ENHRY, SYGVKD. DNA for the CDR3: TGTGCCTCCGCGGGGGGGTCGACAGATACGCAGTATTTT. Encoded protein: CASAGGSTDTQYF.

In its sample, this clonotype was seen a few times. The chain recombines TRBV10-3 with TRBJ1-5; the match to TRBD1 covers 7 bases. The CDR3 extends over 14 amino acids. V trimming: 3 bases; J trimming: 4 bases; junction bases outside the gene matches: 3. Germline CDR1 and CDR2: ENHRY and SYGVKD. The CDR3 spells CAISEGGANQPQHF. CDR3 DNA: TGTGCCATCAGTGAAGGGGGCGCGAATCAGCCCCAGCATTTT.

This clonotype was observed a single time. The chain carries TRBV4-1 and TRBJ1-1; no clear D gene. CDR3 size: 13 residues. The V gene lost 0 bases and the J gene lost 0 bases, with 2 bases spanning the gap. Germline V gene data show CDR1 as MGHRA and CDR2 as YSYEKL. For the CDR3, the DNA is TGCGCCAGCAGCCAAGAGATGAACACTGAAGCTTTCTTT. Amino acids: CASSQEMNTEAFF.